This T cell receptor beta chain is from a study of beta chain features in type 1 diabetes. Findings and limits, study-wide: Type 1 diabetes patients had moderately but significantly shorter TCRB CDR3s in all four CD4+ subsets.

This clone was picked up a small number of times. No antigen is known for it. Reverse transcription of all isolated RNA meant that expressed TCRB transcripts were sequenced. Profiling relied on immunoSEQ multiplex PCR, and the TCRdb table lists in-frame clones only, not all of them. This table has 120,000 or so clones, about 15% appearing once. Germline CDR1 SEHNR, CDR2 FQNEAQ (reference sequence). With V trimmed by 7 bases and J by 0 bases, 8 bases remained unmatched. The CDR3 length is 16 residues. The rearrangement links TRBV7-9 to TRBJ2-2, with 7 bases lining up with TRBD1. The receptor was derived from a man between 25 and 39 years old with type 1 diabetes. The sample comprised central memory CD4+ T cells from blood. The CDR3: CASTAGTDANTGELFF. The CDR3 DNA sequence: TGTGCCAGCACCGCAGGGACAGATGCGAACACCGGGGAGCTGTTTTTT.